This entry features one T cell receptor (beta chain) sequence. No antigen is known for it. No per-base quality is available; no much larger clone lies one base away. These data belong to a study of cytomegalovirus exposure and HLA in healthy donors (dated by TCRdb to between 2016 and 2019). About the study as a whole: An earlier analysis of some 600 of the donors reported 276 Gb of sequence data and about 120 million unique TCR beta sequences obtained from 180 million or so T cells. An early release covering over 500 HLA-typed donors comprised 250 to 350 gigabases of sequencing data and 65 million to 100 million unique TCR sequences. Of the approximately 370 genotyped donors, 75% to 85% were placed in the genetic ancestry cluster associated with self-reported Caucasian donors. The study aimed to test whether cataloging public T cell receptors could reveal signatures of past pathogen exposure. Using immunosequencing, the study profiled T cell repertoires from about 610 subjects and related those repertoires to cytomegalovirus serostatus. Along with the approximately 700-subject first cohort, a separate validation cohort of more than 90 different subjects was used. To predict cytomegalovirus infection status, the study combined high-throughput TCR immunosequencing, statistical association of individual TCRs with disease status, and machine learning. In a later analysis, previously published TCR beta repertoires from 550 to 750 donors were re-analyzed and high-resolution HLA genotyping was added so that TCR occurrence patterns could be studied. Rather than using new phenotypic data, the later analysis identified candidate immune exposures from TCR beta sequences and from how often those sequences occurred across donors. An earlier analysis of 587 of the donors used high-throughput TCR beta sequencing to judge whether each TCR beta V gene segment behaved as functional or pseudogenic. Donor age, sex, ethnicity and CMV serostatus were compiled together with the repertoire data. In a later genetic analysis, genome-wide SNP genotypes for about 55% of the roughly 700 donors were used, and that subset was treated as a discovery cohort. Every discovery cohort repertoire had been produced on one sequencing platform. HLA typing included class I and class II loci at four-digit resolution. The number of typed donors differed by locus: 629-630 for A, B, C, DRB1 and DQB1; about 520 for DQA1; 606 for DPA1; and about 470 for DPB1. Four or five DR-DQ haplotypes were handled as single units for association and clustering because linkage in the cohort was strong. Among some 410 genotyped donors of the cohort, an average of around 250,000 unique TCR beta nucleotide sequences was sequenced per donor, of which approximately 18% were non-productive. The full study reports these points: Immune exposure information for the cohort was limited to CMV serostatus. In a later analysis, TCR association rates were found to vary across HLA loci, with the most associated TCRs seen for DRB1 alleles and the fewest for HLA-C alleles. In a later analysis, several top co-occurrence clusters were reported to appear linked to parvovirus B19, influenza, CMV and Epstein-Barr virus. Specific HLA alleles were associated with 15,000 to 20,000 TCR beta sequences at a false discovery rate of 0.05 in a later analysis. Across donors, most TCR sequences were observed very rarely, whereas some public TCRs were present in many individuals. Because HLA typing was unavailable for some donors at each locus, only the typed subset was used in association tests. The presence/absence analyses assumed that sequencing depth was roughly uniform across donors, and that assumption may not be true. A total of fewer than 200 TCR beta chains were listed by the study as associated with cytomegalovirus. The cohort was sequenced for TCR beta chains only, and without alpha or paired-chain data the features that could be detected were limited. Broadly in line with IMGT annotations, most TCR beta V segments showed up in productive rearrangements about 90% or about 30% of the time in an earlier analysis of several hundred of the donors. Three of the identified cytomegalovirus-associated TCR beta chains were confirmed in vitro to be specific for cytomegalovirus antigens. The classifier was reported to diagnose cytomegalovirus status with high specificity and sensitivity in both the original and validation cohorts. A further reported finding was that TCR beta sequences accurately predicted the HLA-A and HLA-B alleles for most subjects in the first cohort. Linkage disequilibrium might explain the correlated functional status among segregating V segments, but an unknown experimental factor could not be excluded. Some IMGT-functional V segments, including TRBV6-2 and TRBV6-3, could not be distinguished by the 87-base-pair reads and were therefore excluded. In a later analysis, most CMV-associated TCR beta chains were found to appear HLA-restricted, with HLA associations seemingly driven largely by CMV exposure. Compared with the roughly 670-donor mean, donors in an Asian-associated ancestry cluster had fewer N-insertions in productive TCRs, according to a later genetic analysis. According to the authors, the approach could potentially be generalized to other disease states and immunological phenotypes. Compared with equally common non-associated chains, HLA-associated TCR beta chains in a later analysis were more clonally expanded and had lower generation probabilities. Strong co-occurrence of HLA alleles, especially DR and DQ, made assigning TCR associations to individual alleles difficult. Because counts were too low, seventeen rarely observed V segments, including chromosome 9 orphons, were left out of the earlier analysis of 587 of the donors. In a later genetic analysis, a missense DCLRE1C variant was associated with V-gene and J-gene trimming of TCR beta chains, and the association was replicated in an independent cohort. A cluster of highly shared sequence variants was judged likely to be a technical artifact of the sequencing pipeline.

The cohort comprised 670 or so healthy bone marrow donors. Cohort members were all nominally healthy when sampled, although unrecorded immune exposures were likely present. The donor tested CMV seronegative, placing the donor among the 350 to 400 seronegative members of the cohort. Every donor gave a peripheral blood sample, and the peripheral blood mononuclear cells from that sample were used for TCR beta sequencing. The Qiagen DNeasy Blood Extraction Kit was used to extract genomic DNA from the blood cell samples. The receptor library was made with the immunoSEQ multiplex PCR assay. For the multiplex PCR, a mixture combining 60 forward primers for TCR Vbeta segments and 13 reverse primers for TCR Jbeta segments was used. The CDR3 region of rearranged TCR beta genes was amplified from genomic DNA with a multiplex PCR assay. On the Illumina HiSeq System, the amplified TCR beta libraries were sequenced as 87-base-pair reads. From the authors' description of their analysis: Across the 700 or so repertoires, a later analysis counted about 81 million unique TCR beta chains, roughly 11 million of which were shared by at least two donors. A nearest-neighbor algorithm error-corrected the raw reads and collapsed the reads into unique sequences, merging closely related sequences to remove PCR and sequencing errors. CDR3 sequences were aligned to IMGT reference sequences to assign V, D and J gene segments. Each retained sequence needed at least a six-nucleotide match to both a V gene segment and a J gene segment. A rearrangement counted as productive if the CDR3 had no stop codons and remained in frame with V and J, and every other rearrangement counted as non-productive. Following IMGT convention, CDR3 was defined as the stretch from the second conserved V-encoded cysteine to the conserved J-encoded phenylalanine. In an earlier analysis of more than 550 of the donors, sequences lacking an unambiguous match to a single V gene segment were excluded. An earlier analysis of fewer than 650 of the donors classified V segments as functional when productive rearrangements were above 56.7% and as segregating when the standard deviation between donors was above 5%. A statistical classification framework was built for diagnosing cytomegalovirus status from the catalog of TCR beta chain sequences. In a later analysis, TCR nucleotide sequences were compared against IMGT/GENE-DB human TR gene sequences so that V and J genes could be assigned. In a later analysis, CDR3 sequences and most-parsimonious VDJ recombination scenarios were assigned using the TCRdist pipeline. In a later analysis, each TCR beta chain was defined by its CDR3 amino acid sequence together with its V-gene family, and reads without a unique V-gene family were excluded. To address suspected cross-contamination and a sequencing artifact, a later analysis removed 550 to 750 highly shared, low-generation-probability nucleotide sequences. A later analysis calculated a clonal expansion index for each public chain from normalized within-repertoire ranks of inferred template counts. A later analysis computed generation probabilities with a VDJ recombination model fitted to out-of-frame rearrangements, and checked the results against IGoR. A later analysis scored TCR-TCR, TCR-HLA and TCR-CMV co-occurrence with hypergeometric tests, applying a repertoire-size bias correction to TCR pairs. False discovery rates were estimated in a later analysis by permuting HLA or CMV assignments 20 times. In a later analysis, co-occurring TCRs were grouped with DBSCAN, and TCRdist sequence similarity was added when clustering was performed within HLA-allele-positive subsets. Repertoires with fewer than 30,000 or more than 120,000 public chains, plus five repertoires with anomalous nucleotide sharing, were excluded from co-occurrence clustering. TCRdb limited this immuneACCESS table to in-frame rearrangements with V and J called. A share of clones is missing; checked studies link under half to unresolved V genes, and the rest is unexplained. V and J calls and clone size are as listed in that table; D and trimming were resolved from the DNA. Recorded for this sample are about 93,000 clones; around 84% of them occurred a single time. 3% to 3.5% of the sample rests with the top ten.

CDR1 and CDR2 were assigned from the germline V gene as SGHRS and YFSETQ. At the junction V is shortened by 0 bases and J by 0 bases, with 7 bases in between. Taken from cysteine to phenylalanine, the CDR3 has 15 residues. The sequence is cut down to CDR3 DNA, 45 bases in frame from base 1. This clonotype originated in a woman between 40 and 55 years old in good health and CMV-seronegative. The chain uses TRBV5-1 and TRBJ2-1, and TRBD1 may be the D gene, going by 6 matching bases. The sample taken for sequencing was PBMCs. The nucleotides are TGCGCCAGCAGCTTGGGGACAGTCTCCTACAATGAGCAGTTCTTC. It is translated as CASSLGTVSYNEQFF.